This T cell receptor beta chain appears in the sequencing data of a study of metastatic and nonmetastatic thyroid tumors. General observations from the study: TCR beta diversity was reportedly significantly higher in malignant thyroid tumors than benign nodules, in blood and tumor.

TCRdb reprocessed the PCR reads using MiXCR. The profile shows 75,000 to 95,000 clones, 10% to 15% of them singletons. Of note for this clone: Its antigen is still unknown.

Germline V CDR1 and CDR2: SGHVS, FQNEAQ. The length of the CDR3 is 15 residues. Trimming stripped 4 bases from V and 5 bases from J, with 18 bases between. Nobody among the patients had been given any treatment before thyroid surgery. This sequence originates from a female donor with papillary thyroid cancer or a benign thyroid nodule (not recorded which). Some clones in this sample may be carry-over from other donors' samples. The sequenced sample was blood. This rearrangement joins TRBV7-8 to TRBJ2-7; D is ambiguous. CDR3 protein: CASSSRLGSCDEQYF. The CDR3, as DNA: TGTGCCAGCAGCTCCAGGCTTGGGTCGTGTGACGAGCAGTACTTC.